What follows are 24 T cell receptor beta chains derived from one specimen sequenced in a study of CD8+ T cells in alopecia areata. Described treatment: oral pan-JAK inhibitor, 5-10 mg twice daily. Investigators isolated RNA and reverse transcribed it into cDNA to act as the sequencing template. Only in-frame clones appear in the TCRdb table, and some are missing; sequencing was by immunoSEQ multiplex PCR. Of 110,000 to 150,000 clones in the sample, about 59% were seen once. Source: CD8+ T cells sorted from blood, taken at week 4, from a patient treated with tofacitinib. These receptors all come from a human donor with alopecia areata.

CDR3 protein: CASSLGFKRPNTGELFF. DNA of the CDR3: TGCGCCAGCAGCTTGGGATTTAAACGGCCGAACACCGGGGAGCTGTTTTTT. The chain recombines TRBV5-1 with TRBJ2-2; D is unclear. The V and J ends lost 0 bases and 0 bases respectively, with 12 bases between them. Per the germline V gene, CDR1 is SGHRS and CDR2 is YFSETQ. The CDR3 runs to 17 residues.

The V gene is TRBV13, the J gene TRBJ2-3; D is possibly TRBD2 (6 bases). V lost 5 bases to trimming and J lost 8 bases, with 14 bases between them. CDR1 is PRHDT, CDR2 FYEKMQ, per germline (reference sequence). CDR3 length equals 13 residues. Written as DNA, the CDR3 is TGTGCCAGCAGCCTTGTTGGGCGGGGTACGCAGTATTTT. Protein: CASSLVGRGTQYF.

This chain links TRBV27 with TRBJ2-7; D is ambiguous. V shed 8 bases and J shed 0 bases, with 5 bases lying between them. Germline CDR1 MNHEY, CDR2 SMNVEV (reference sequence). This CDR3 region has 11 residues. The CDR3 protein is CASRDSYEQYF. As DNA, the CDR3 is TGTGCCAGCCGCGACTCCTACGAGCAGTACTTC.

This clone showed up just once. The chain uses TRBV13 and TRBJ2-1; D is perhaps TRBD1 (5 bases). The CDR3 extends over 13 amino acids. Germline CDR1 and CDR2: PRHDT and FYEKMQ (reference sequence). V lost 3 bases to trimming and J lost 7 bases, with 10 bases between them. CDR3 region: CASSLGHRNEQFF. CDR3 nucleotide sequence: TGTGCCAGCAGCTTGGGGCACAGGAATGAGCAGTTCTTC.

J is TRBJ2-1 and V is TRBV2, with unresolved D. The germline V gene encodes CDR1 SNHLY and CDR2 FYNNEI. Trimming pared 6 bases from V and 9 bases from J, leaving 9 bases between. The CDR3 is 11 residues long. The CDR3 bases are TGTGCCAGCAGCCTCGGTGGTGAGCAGTTCTTC. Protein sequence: CASSLGGEQFF.

The CDR3, as DNA: TGTGCCAGCAGCCAAGGGCAGCAACAAGAGACCCAGTACTTC. Amino acid sequence: CASSQGQQQETQYF. The rearrangement uses TRBV16 and TRBJ2-5; D remains unclear. The CDR3 sequence is 14 residues long. The V gene lost 2 bases and the J gene lost 2 bases, with 9 bases spanning the gap. Germline V gene data show CDR1 as KGHSY and CDR2 as FQNENV.

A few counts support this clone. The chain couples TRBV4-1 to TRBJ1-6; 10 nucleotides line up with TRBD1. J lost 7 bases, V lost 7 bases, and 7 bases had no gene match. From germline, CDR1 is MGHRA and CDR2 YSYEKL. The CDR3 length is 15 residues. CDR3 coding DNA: TGCGCCAGCACCCCTGGACAGGGGGAGAATTCACCCCTCCACTTT. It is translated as CASTPGQGENSPLHF.

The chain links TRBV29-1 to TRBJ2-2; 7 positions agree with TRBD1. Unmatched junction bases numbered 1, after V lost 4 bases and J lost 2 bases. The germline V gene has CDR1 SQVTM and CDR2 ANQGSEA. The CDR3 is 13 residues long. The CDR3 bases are TGCAGCGTTGGGGACAGCAACACCGGGGAGCTGTTTTTT. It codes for CSVGDSNTGELFF.

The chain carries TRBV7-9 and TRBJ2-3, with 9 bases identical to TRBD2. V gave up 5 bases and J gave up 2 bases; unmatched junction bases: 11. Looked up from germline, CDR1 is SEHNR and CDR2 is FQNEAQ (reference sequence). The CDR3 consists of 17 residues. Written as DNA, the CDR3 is TGTGCCAGCAGCCCCCAGTTAGCGGGGGCTCACACAGATACGCAGTATTTT. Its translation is CASSPQLAGAHTDTQYF. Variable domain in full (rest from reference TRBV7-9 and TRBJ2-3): DTGVSQNPRHKITKRGQNVTFRCDPISEHNRLYWYRQTLGQGPEFLTYFQNEAQLEKSRLLSDRFSAERPKGSFSTLEIQRTEQGDSAMYLCASSPQLAGAHTDTQYFGPGTRLTVL.

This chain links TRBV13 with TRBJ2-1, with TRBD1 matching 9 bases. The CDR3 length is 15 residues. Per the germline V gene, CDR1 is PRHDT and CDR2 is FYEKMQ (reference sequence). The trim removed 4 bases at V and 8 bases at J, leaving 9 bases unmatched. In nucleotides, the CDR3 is TGTGCCAGCAGCTCCCCCGGGACAGGGTTTTATGAGCAGTTCTTC. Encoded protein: CASSSPGTGFYEQFF.

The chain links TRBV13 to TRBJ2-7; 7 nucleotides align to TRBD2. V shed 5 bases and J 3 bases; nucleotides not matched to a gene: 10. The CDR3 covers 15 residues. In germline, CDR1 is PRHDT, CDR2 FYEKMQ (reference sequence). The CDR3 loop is CASSAITPSGYEQYF. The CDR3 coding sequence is TGTGCCAGCAGCGCGATCACCCCTAGCGGCTACGAGCAGTACTTC.

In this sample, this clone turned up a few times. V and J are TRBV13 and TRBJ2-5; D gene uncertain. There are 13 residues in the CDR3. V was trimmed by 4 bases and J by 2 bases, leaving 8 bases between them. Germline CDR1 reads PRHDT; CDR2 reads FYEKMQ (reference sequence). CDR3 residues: CASSWRGQETQYF. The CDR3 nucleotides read TGTGCCAGCAGCTGGCGAGGTCAAGAGACCCAGTACTTC.

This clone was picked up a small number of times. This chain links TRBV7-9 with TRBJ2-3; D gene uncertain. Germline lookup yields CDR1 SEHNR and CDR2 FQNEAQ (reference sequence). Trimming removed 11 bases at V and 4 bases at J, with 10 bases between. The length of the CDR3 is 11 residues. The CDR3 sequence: CAVAYPDTQYF. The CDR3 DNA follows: TGTGCCGTGGCTTACCCAGATACGCAGTATTTT.

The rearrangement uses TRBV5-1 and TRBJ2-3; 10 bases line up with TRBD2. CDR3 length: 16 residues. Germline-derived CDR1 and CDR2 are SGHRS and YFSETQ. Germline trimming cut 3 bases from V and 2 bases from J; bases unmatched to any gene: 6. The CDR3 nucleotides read TGCGCCAGCAGCTACCTAGCGGGGGCCTTCACAGATACGCAGTATTTT. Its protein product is CASSYLAGAFTDTQYF.

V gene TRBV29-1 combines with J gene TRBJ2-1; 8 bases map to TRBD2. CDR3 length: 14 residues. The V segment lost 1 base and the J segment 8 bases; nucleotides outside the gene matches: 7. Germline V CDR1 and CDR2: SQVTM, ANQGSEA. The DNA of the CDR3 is TGCAGCGTTGAAGCGGGGGGGTTAATGGATGAGCAGTTCTTC. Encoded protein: CSVEAGGLMDEQFF.

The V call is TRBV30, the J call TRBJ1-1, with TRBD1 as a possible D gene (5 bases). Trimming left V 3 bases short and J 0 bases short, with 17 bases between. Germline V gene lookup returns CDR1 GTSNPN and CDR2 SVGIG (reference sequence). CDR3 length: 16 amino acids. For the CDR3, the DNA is TGTGCCTGGAGCGCCTACCGGGGCCCCATGAACACTGAAGCTTTCTTT. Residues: CAWSAYRGPMNTEAFF.

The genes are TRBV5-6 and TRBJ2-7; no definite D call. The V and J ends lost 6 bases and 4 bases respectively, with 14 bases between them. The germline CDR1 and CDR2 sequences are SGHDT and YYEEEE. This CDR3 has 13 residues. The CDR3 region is CASTPSRGYEQYF. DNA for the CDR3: TGTGCCAGCACCCCGTCAAGAGGATACGAGCAGTACTTC.

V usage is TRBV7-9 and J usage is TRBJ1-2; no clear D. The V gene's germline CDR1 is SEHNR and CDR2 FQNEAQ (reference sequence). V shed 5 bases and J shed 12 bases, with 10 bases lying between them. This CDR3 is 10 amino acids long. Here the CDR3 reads CASSLMEHTF. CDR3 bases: TGTGCCAGCAGCCTCATGGAGCACACCTTC.

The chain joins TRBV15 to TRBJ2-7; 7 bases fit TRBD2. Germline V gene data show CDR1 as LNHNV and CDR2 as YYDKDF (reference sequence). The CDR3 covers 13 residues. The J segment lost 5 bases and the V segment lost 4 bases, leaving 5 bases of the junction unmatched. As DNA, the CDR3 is TGTGCCACCAGCAACCTGGGAGGGCACGAGCAGTACTTC. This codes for CATSNLGGHEQYF.

The CDR3 coding sequence is TGTGCCAGCTCACCACCGAGCCGGGGGGCCCACTATGGCTACACCTTC. Protein product: CASSPPSRGAHYGYTF. The chain carries TRBV18 and TRBJ1-2; D possibly corresponds to TRBD1 (6 bases). V lost 0 bases, J lost 3 bases, and 14 bases lay in between. The CDR3 has 16 residues. CDR1 KGHSH and CDR2 LQKENI come from the germline V gene.

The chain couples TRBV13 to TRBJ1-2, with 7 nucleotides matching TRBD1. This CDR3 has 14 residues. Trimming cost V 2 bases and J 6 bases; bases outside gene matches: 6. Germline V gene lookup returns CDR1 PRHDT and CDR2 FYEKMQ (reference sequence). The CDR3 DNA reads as TGTGCCAGCAGCTTACTACAGGGGCTTAATGGCTACACCTTC. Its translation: CASSLLQGLNGYTF.

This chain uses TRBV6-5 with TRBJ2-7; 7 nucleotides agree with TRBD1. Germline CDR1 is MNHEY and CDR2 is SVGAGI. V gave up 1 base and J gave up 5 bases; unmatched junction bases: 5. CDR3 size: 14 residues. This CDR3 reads CASSYWQGDNEQYF. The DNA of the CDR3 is TGTGCCAGCAGTTACTGGCAGGGGGACAACGAGCAGTACTTC.

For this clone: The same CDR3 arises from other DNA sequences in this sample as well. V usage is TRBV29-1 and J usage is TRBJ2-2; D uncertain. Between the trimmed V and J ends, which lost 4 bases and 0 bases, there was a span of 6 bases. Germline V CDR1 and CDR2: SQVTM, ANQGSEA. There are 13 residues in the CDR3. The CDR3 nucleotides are TGCAGCGTTGTAGCCGCGAACACCGGGGAGCTGTTTTTT. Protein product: CSVVAANTGELFF.

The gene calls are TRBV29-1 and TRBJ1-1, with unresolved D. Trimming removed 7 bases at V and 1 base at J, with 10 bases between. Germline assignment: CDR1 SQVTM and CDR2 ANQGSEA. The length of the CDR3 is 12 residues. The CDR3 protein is CSAIATNTEAFF. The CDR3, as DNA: TGCAGCGCTATAGCCACGAACACTGAAGCTTTCTTT. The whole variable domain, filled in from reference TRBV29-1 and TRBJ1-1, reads SAVISQKPSRDICQRGTSLTIQCQVDSQVTMMFWYRQQPGQSLTLIATANQGSEATYESGFVIDKFPISRPNLTFSTLTVSNMSPEDSSIYLCSAIATNTEAFFGQGTRLTVV.